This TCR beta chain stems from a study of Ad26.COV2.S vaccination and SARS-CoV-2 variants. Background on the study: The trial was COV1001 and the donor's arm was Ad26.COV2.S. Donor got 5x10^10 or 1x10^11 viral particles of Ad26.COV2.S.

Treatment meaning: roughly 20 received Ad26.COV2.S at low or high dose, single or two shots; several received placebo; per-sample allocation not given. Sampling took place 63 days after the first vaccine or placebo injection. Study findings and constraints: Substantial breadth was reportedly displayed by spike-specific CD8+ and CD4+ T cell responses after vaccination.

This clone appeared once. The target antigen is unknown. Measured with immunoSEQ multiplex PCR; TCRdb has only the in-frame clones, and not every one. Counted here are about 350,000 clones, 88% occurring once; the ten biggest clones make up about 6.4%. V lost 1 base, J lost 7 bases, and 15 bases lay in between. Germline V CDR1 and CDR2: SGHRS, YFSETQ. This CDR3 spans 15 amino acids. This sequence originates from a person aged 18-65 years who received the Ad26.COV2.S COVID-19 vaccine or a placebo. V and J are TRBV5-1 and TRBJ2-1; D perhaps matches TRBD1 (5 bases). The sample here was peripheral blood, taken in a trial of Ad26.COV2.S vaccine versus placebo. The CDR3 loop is CASSLQGWVQNEQFF. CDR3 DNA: TGCGCCAGCAGCTTGCAGGGATGGGTACAAAATGAGCAGTTCTTC.